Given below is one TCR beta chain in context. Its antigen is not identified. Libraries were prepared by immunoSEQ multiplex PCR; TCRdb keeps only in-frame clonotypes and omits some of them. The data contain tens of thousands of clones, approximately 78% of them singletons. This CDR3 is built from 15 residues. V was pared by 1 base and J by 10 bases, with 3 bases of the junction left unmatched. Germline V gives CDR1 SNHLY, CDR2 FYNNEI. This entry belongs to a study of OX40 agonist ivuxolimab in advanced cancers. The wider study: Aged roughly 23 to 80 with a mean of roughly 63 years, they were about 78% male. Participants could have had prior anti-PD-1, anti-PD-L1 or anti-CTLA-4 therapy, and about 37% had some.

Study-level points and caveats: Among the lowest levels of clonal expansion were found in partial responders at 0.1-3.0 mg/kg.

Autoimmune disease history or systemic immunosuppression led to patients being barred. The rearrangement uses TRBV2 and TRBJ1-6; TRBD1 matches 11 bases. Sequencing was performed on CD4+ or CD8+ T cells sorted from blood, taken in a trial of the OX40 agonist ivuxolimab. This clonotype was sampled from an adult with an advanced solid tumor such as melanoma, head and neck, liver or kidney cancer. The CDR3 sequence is CASSEGDRGWSPLHF. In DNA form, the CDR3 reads TGTGCCAGCAGTGAAGGGGACAGGGGGTGGTCACCCCTCCACTTT.